This T cell receptor (beta chain) was captured by sequencing in a study of blood T cell repertoires in COVID-19. Whole-study context: Specimens from acute and convalescent COVID-19 originated in the United States, Italy and Spain. Sources were T cells, B-cell-depleted T cells, or PBMCs; the material itself was cDNA or gDNA.

How the authors handled the data: Reference gene primer amplification gave estimated nucleated cell counts. Libraries were prepared by immunoSEQ multiplex PCR; TCRdb keeps only in-frame clonotypes and omits some of them. V, J and clone size are those of that table, while D and trimming were read from the DNA. The sample contains some 60,000 clones, roughly 90% of which appear only once. Germline lookup yields CDR1 SEHNR and CDR2 FQNEAQ (reference sequence). The length of the CDR3 is 12 residues. V was trimmed by 1 base and J by 3 bases, leaving 4 bases between them. This TCR was recovered from a human donor in a cohort sampled during active COVID-19. The chain has TRBV7-9 and TRBJ2-7; no firm D call. Material for sequencing was peripheral blood. The CDR3 region is CASSLVSYEQYF. The CDR3 DNA follows: TGTGCCAGCAGCTTAGTGAGCTACGAGCAGTACTTC.